The 31 T cell receptor beta chains reported below all come from one sample, sequenced in a study of identical twins. One entry per CDR3 protein results from TCRdb running MiXCR on the 5' RACE reads. The sample has roughly 1,500,000 distinct CDR3 sequences; around a third are singletons. The sequencing sample was made of cord blood. These receptors came from a newborn girl in good health.

A note on this clonotype: Germline and junction disagree at one end, which may indicate a read error. The chain joins TRBV20-1 to TRBJ2-5, with 11 bases lining up with TRBD1. CDR1 and CDR2 from the germline V gene are DFQATT and SNEGSKA (reference sequence). The CDR3 runs to 13 residues. CDR3 in amino acids: CSAGGQGAREQYF. In DNA, the CDR3 is TGTAGTGCCGGCGGACAGGGGGCGCGTGAGCAGTACTTC.

This clonotype was seen a handful of times. The chain joins TRBV20-1 to TRBJ2-3; 10 bases line up with TRBD2. Germline V gives CDR1 DFQATT, CDR2 SNEGSKA (reference sequence). The ends lost 5 bases at V and 5 bases at J; junction bases unmatched: 7. The CDR3 sequence is 14 residues long. The CDR3 nucleotides read TGCAGTGCTTGGCTAGCGGGAGTGGGAGATACGCAGTATTTT. This encodes CSAWLAGVGDTQYF.

The rearrangement uses TRBV29-1 and TRBJ1-1; D remains ambiguous. Trimming stripped 4 bases from V and 0 bases from J, with 9 bases between. Germline CDR1 reads SQVTM; CDR2 reads ANQGSEA. The length of the CDR3 is 13 residues. Here the CDR3 reads CSVGERLNTEAFF. The CDR3 nucleotides read TGCAGCGTTGGTGAGAGATTGAACACTGAAGCTTTCTTT.

This clonotype showed up just a few times. The chain carries TRBV20-1 and TRBJ2-3; D is unclear. CDR3 length: 13 residues. From germline, CDR1 is DFQATT and CDR2 SNEGSKA (reference sequence). Trimming took off 5 bases at V and 2 bases at J, with 11 bases between the two ends. The CDR3 DNA is TGCAGTGCTCCCATTCCGTACACAGATACGCAGTATTTT. Its protein product is CSAPIPYTDTQYF.

The J gene is TRBJ2-7, the V gene TRBV30; no firm D call. This CDR3 has 12 residues. Trimming took off 2 bases at V and 5 bases at J, with 10 bases between the two ends. Germline lookup yields CDR1 GTSNPN and CDR2 SVGIG (reference sequence). CDR3 protein: CAWSRTANEQYF. The CDR3, as DNA: TGTGCCTGGAGTCGTACAGCTAACGAGCAGTACTTC.

This clonotype was seen a handful of times. The chain couples TRBV28 to TRBJ2-5, with D hard to call. The CDR3 length is 12 residues. CDR1 and CDR2 (germline): MDHEN, SYDVKM. V lost 7 bases and J lost 11, with 17 bases in between. The CDR3 DNA is TGTGCCAGCAAGCTCAGTACCAATGAGCAGTACTTC. It translates to CASKLSTNEQYF.

This rearrangement joins TRBV6-1 to TRBJ1-2; maybe TRBD1 (5 bases). The V gene lost 6 bases and the J gene lost 3 bases, with 17 bases spanning the gap. Germline V gene sequence: CDR1 MNHNS, CDR2 SASEGT. There are 15 residues in the CDR3. The CDR3: CASSGYRDGYYGYTF. Written as DNA, the CDR3 is TGTGCCAGCAGCGGTTACCGGGACGGCTACTATGGCTACACCTTC.

The chain recombines TRBV7-9 with TRBJ1-2; unclear D gene. CDR3 size: 16 residues. The germline V gene has CDR1 SEHNR and CDR2 FQNEAQ (reference sequence). V was shortened by 3 bases and J by 1 base, with 15 bases between the two germline ends. As DNA, the CDR3 is TGTGCCAGCAGCTTGAGAGGAAAGGACCTTAACTATGGCTACACCTTC. Protein product: CASSLRGKDLNYGYTF.

The gene calls are TRBV20-1 and TRBJ1-1; TRBD1 matches at 9 bases. Germline values: CDR1 DFQATT, CDR2 SNEGSKA (reference sequence). With V trimmed by 1 base and J by 1 base, 7 bases remained unmatched. The CDR3 totals 16 residues. The CDR3 region has the DNA TGCAGTGCTAGAGCACAGGGGGCGGTTCGGAACACTGAAGCTTTCTTT. Translation: CSARAQGAVRNTEAFF.

This chain links TRBV27 with TRBJ2-3; 9 nucleotides align to TRBD2. This CDR3 is 12 amino acids long. Germline V gives CDR1 MNHEY, CDR2 SMNVEV (reference sequence). After removal of 7 bases from V and 7 bases from J, the junction contained 3 bases not matched to a gene. In nucleotides, the CDR3 is TGTGCCAGCAAGGCTAGCGGGAATACGCAGTATTTT. Residues: CASKASGNTQYF.

The chain combines TRBV2 with TRBJ2-7; the match to TRBD1 covers 7 bases. The CDR3 is 13 residues long. Germline V gene lookup returns CDR1 SNHLY and CDR2 FYNNEI. J gave up 6 bases and V 6 bases, and 8 bases lay outside the gene matches. CDR3 bases: TGTGCCAGCAGCGGGTATGACAGGGCCGAGCAGTACTTC. Protein product: CASSGYDRAEQYF.

This chain joins TRBV6-6 and TRBJ2-2; TRBD1 matches 8 bases. CDR1 and CDR2 (germline): MNHNY, SVGAGI (reference sequence). The CDR3 loop spans 14 amino acids. J was trimmed by 4 bases and V by 6 bases; bases with no gene match: 4. This chain's CDR3 is CASSPDRGTGELFF. The DNA of the CDR3 is TGTGCCAGCAGCCCTGACAGGGGCACCGGGGAGCTGTTTTTT.

This chain joins TRBV7-9 and TRBJ2-1; D not resolved. Germline assignment: CDR1 SEHNR and CDR2 FQNEAQ (reference sequence). The length of the CDR3 is 8 residues. Trimming cost V 8 bases and J 15 bases, with 8 bases left between them. CDR3 sequence reads: CASGMRFF. CDR3 bases: TGTGCCAGCGGAATGCGGTTCTTC.

The rearrangement links TRBV5-6 to TRBJ1-1; D unresolved. V was clipped by 7 bases and J by 1 base, with 11 bases between them. Looked up from germline, CDR1 is SGHDT and CDR2 is YYEEEE. The CDR3 is 13 residues long. The CDR3 reads CASAAGSNTEAFF. Written as DNA, the CDR3 is TGTGCCAGCGCAGCGGGGTCGAACACTGAAGCTTTCTTT.

The rearrangement links TRBV10-1 to TRBJ2-7, with a tentative D call TRBD2 (5 bases). Trimming removed 3 bases at V and 2 bases at J, with 8 bases between. Germline CDR1 WNHNN, CDR2 SYGVQD (reference sequence). This CDR3 is 13 amino acids long. The CDR3 sequence is CASSDTGTYEQYF. In DNA form, the CDR3 reads TGCGCCAGCAGTGATACCGGGACCTACGAGCAGTACTTC.

This chain connects TRBV18 to TRBJ2-3; the match to TRBD2 covers 14 bases. The length of the CDR3 is 18 residues. J lost 4 bases, V lost 2 bases, and 8 bases had no gene match. From germline, CDR1 is KGHSH and CDR2 LQKENI. This chain's CDR3 is CASSPFETSGGAADTQYF. Written as DNA, the CDR3 is TGTGCCAGCTCACCATTCGAGACTAGCGGGGGGGCCGCAGATACGCAGTATTTT.

This chain connects TRBV10-3 to TRBJ2-3, with D hard to call. Trimming took 11 bases from V and 4 from J, leaving 16 bases between them. CDR1 and CDR2 (germline): ENHRY, SYGVKD. The CDR3 is 13 residues long. The CDR3 loop is CAVWFGGADTQYF. The CDR3 DNA sequence: TGTGCCGTATGGTTTGGCGGCGCAGATACGCAGTATTTT.

A note on this clonotype: Compared with germline, one end of the junction differs, possibly owing to a read error. CDR3 sequence (DNA): TGTGCCAGCAGTTTTCTCAGGGCCGCCACCAGCACAGATACGCGGTATTTT. Protein product: CASSFLRAATSTDTRYF. The rearrangement uses TRBV6-6 and TRBJ2-3; D perhaps matches TRBD1 (5 bases). CDR3 size: 17 residues. The germline V gene has CDR1 MNHNY and CDR2 SVGAGI (reference sequence).

In this sample, this clonotype turned up a few times. The V and J genes are TRBV5-1 and TRBJ2-7, with 12 bases fitting TRBD2. V dropped 0 bases and J dropped 7; count of bases not matched to a gene: 8. The CDR3 totals 16 residues. Per germline, CDR1 SGHRS and CDR2 YFSETQ. CDR3 coding DNA: TGCGCCAGCAGCTTGGCTAGCGGGGGGGCCGGTTGGGAGCAGTACTTC. Its translation: CASSLASGGAGWEQYF.

At least ten counts were recorded for this clonotype. The chain combines TRBV11-2 with TRBJ2-3; D gene ambiguous. Germline-derived CDR1 and CDR2 are SGHAT and FQNNGV. This CDR3 contains 15 residues. V gave up 5 bases and J gave up 1 base, with 13 bases separating them. The CDR3 bases are TGTGCCAGCAGCCAGACTGGAAGCGGCACAGATACGCAGTATTTT. Translating it yields CASSQTGSGTDTQYF.

The chain joins TRBV6-6 to TRBJ1-4; 9 bases fit TRBD1. J was trimmed by 7 bases and V by 7 bases; bases with no gene match: 7. CDR1 and CDR2 (germline): MNHNY, SVGAGI (reference sequence). This CDR3 region has 14 residues. The CDR3 loop reads CASIPGQGLEKLFF. Here the CDR3 DNA reads TGTGCCAGCATCCCGGGACAGGGCCTTGAAAAACTGTTTTTT.

V is TRBV29-1 and J is TRBJ2-1, with 8 positions matching TRBD2. Gene TRBJ2-7 matches the end of the DNA better, so the J call may be wrong. Germline V gene sequence: CDR1 SQVTM, CDR2 ANQGSEA. This CDR3 is 14 amino acids long. The CDR3 region has the DNA TGCAGCGTTGAAGGTCGGCTAGCGGGCAATGAGCAGTACTTC. It encodes CSVEGRLAGNEQYF.

V and J are TRBV5-1 and TRBJ2-2; weak D call: TRBD1 (5 bases). The CDR3 totals 12 residues. V was clipped by 7 bases and J by 4 bases, with 8 bases between them. Per germline, CDR1 SGHRS and CDR2 YFSETQ. DNA of the CDR3: TGCGCCAGCCAACAGGCCACCGGGGAGCTGTTTTTT. This encodes CASQQATGELFF.

The rearrangement links TRBV3-1 to TRBJ2-1, with 13 nucleotides matching TRBD2. This CDR3 has 15 residues. Per germline, CDR1 LGHDT and CDR2 YNNKEL (reference sequence). V lost 5 bases to trimming and J lost 6 bases; unmatched junction nucleotides: 4. CDR3 nucleotides: TGTGCCAGCAGCAAAACTAGCGGGAGGGTCAATGAGCAGTTCTTC. It specifies CASSKTSGRVNEQFF.

The sample holds a few counts of this clonotype. The chain couples TRBV20-1 to TRBJ1-2; D not resolved. This CDR3 is 13 amino acids long. CDR1 is DFQATT and CDR2 is SNEGSKA in the germline V gene (reference sequence). The germline V and J ends were trimmed by 1 base and 1 base, with 7 bases remaining between them. CDR3 residues: CSARGRDNYGYTF. As DNA, the CDR3 is TGCAGTGCTAGAGGGAGGGATAACTATGGCTACACCTTC.

The chain links TRBV9 to TRBJ2-1, with D possibly matching TRBD1 (6 bases). From germline, CDR1 is SGDLS and CDR2 YYNGEE. This CDR3 is built from 16 residues. Deletions cut 0 bases from V and 2 bases from J, with 12 bases between. The CDR3 reads CASSVESRGPYNEQFF. CDR3 nucleotides: TGTGCCAGCAGCGTAGAATCCAGGGGACCCTACAATGAGCAGTTCTTC.

The V gene is TRBV21-1, the J gene TRBJ1-2; TRBD1, as called in the table, went unchecked against the DNA. TRBV21-1 is an annotated pseudogene. This CDR3 contains 16 residues. The chain's CDR3 is CASSNFLGQATYGYTF. CDR3 DNA: TGTGCCAGCAGCAATTTTTTGGGACAGGCCACCTATGGCTACACCTTC.

This clonotype was seen only a few times. The chain has TRBV2 and TRBJ2-1, with D perhaps TRBD2 (5 bases). Trimming stripped 6 bases from V and 4 bases from J, with 10 bases between. This CDR3 comprises 13 residues. Germline CDR1 SNHLY, CDR2 FYNNEI. The CDR3 loop is CASRGSWYNEQFF. In DNA form, the CDR3 reads TGTGCCAGCAGGGGGAGTTGGTACAATGAGCAGTTCTTC.

The table lists this clonotype with a few counts. This rearrangement joins TRBV6-6 to TRBJ1-1; TRBD1 is a possible D gene (5 bases). CDR3 length: 13 residues. Per germline, CDR1 MNHNY and CDR2 SVGAGI (reference sequence). Trimming left V 2 bases short and J 6 bases short, with 10 bases between. The CDR3 nucleotides read TGTGCCAGCAGTTACATGGGGGGGGCTGAAGCTTTCTTT. Protein sequence: CASSYMGGAEAFF.

This clonotype has only a few counts. The V gene is TRBV7-2, the J gene TRBJ2-7; 9 bases fit TRBD1. V gave up 1 base and J gave up 2 bases; unmatched junction bases: 3. The CDR3 runs 15 residues. The germline V gene encodes CDR1 SGHTA and CDR2 FQGNSA. The CDR3 DNA is TGTGCCAGCAGCTTAGTCTGGACAGGGGCCTACGAGCAGTACTTC. Translated: CASSLVWTGAYEQYF.

The CDR3 DNA follows: TGTGCCAGCAGAGCCGGACAGGGGGTCTATGGCTACACCTTC. Translated, it gives CASRAGQGVYGYTF. This rearrangement joins TRBV12-3 or TRBV12-4 to TRBJ1-2; 10 bases match TRBD1. The ends lost 6 bases at V and 4 bases at J; junction bases unmatched: 5. The length of the CDR3 is 14 residues.